The clone carrying this T cell receptor beta chain appeared once. The assay was immunoSEQ multiplex PCR, and TCRdb's table has in-frame clones only and misses some. The table lists around 83,000 clones, around 94% of them singletons. This sample is drawn from a study of technical replicates of blood from a handful of donors. V shed 3 bases and J 6 bases; nucleotides not matched to a gene: 17. The germline CDR1 and CDR2 sequences are MDHEN and SYDVKM. This CDR3 has 18 amino acids. The clonotype was recovered from a human donor in good health. The chain recombines TRBV28 with TRBJ2-1, with TRBD2 matching 7 bases. Sequenced material: T cells isolated from PBMCs. DNA for the CDR3: TGTGCCAGCAGTTTTCTATTTCTTCGGGAGGCAGGAGGCAATGAGCAGTTCTTC. Amino acid sequence: CASSFLFLREAGGNEQFF.